One and the same sample provided the 23 T cell receptor beta chains below, sequenced in a study of molecular identifiers for immune sequencing clone quantification (dated by TCRdb to the late 2010s). Library method: PCR. The run used a NextSeq 500. TCRdb trimmed the raw reads at Q25, called clones with MiXCR and kept productive beta chains. Each entry merges the rows of one CDR3 protein and shows their most common DNA and genes. The sample records approximately 630,000 distinct CDR3 sequences, over 25% of which are singletons. About 0.84% of the sample belongs to the ten largest clones. Sequenced input: naive CD8+ T cells from blood, with Jurkat cell RNA spiked in. The intended sense of this specimen's cell subset or site label: FACS-sorted CD8+CD4-CCR7+CD45RA+ naive T cells. The receptors originated from a human donor in good health. Some libraries in this study had Jurkat cell RNA spiked in.

The sample holds a few counts of this clonotype. J is TRBJ2-3 and V is TRBV4-1; D is unresolved. There are 16 residues in the CDR3. Germline V gene lookup returns CDR1 MGHRA and CDR2 YSYEKL. V was cut by 3 bases and J by 3 bases, with 16 bases left in between. CDR3 sequence (DNA): TGCGCCAGCAGCCATGAAGTAGTAACCGGAACAGATACGCAGTATTTT. Its protein product is CASSHEVVTGTDTQYF.

The table lists this clonotype with a few counts. The chain employs TRBV27 and TRBJ1-5; D gene unclear. This CDR3 has 14 residues. V lost 5 bases and J 6 bases, leaving 14 bases between the germline ends. Germline lookup yields CDR1 MNHEY and CDR2 SMNVEV (reference sequence). In nucleotides, the CDR3 is TGTGCCAGCAGTGGAGCGAGGTCGGCTCAGCCCCAGCATTTT. This translates into CASSGARSAQPQHF.

Many counts were recorded for this clonotype. The chain uses TRBV2 and TRBJ1-5; tentatively, D is TRBD1 (6 bases). The germline V and J ends were trimmed by 0 bases and 7 bases, with 19 bases remaining between them. The germline V gene has CDR1 SNHLY and CDR2 FYNNEI. CDR3 length: 17 amino acids. The CDR3 bases are TGTGCCAGCAGTGAAGCCGCCGACAGGCCGAGGAAACAGCCCCAGCATTTT. Its protein product is CASSEAADRPRKQPQHF.

The CDR3 sequence is CASSPPRGSGANVLTF. The CDR3, as DNA: TGTGCCAGCTCACCGCCCAGGGGATCTGGGGCCAACGTCCTGACTTTC. The chain employs TRBV18 and TRBJ2-6; D might be TRBD1 (6 bases). Germline CDR1 reads KGHSH; CDR2 reads LQKENI. V was trimmed by 3 bases and J by 1 base, leaving 10 bases between them. This CDR3 comprises 16 residues.

This clonotype was counted between two and nine times. The chain couples TRBV3-1 to TRBJ2-5; possibly TRBD1 or TRBD2 for D (5 bases each). The CDR3 length is 16 residues. V was trimmed by 3 bases and J by 1 base, leaving 15 bases between them. The V gene's germline CDR1 is LGHDT and CDR2 YNNKEL (reference sequence). CDR3 bases: TGTGCCAGCAGCCATCGCCCCGAGGGGCGCCAAGAGACCCAGTACTTC. Translated, it gives CASSHRPEGRQETQYF.

Note on this clonotype: A much bigger clone sits one base away, suggesting this may be a read error. The rearrangement uses TRBV6-5 and TRBJ1-1; TRBD1 is a possible D gene (6 bases). In germline, CDR1 is MNHEY, CDR2 SVGAGI. The CDR3 length is 11 residues. The CDR3 loop reads CASGQNTEASF. The CDR3 region has the DNA TGTGCCAGCGGACAGAACACTGAAGCTTCCTTT.

The chain combines TRBV4-3 with TRBJ2-3, with D possibly called TRBD1 or TRBD2 (5 bases each). This CDR3 region has 18 residues. Germline CDR1 is LGHNA and CDR2 is YSLEER. Deletions cut 3 bases from V and 2 bases from J, with 21 bases between. CDR3 sequence: CASSQTGTPIFNTDTQYF. The CDR3 DNA reads as TGCGCCAGCAGCCAGACCGGGACCCCGATCTTCAACACAGATACGCAGTATTTT.

As for this clonotype: This sequence may be a read error, since a much larger clone differs from it by one base. V gene TRBV7-2 combines with J gene TRBJ1-3; no clear D gene. Trimming removed 2 bases at V and 11 bases at J, with 16 bases between. CDR1 SGHTA and CDR2 FQGNSA come from the germline V gene. The CDR3 runs 14 residues. The CDR3 DNA follows: TGTGCCAGCAGCTTAAGTCCCCCGGGGAACCCCATATATTTT. Translating it yields CASSLSPPGNPIYF.

V gene TRBV14 combines with J gene TRBJ1-6, with 8 nucleotides matching TRBD1. Germline-derived CDR1 and CDR2 are SGHDN and FVKESK. This CDR3 is 15 amino acids long. J lost 7 bases, V lost 0 bases, and 2 bases had no gene match. The CDR3 sequence is CASSQEGTGNSPLHF. In DNA, the CDR3 is TGTGCCAGCAGCCAAGAGGGGACAGGAAATTCACCCCTCCACTTT.

As concerns this clonotype: Given a much more abundant clone one base away, this may be a read error. This chain joins TRBV23-1 and TRBJ1-6; 8 bases agree with TRBD1. TRBV23-1 is given ORF status, its function remaining uncertain. Trimming took 7 bases from V and 10 from J; bases not matched to a gene: 15. The CDR3 is 16 residues long. For the CDR3, the DNA is TGCGCCAGCAAAAATCGGACAGGGTTCTCTCTCTCACCCCTCCACTTT. It translates to CASKNRTGFSLSPLHF.

V usage is TRBV20-1 and J usage is TRBJ2-1, with D unresolved. V lost 4 bases to trimming and J lost 1 base, with 5 bases between them. CDR3 length equals 12 residues. The germline V gene has CDR1 DFQATT and CDR2 SNEGSKA (reference sequence). CDR3 nucleotide sequence: TGCAGTGCTATAATGTCCTACAATGAGCAGTTCTTC. It yields the protein CSAIMSYNEQFF.

At least ten counts were recorded for this clonotype. The genes are TRBV29-1 and TRBJ2-2, with 8 bases identical to TRBD1. V shed 7 bases and J 10 bases; nucleotides not matched to a gene: 8. CDR1 is SQVTM and CDR2 is ANQGSEA in the germline V gene. This CDR3 region has 12 residues. The CDR3 protein is CSARTGSEELFF. CDR3 sequence (DNA): TGCAGCGCCCGGACAGGGTCGGAGGAGCTGTTTTTT.

This clonotype was picked up a small number of times. The rearrangement uses TRBV6-5 and TRBJ2-1; D possibly corresponds to TRBD2 (6 bases). Trimming pared 8 bases from V and 8 bases from J, leaving 22 bases between. CDR1 is MNHEY, CDR2 SVGAGI, per germline. This CDR3 spans 15 amino acids. The CDR3 spells CASQSYPGVGHEQFF. In DNA form, the CDR3 reads TGTGCCAGCCAAAGTTACCCGGGGGTAGGGCATGAGCAGTTCTTC.

Ten or more counts support this clonotype. This chain links TRBV12-5 with TRBJ2-6, with 8 nucleotides matching TRBD1. V dropped 7 bases and J dropped 0; count of bases not matched to a gene: 8. Germline CDR1 and CDR2: LGHNT and FRNRAP. The CDR3 totals 17 residues. CDR3 nucleotides: TGTGCTAGTGACAACCGGGACAGGAGCTCTGGGGCCAACGTCCTGACTTTC. Translated: CASDNRDRSSGANVLTF.

Comment on this clonotype: One end of the junction fails to match germline, which may point to a read error. V usage is TRBV28 and J usage is TRBJ2-2; 9 bases map to TRBD1. The CDR3 extends over 16 amino acids. Germline V gives CDR1 MDHEN, CDR2 SYDVKM. The CDR3 nucleotides read TGTGCCAGCAGTAGGCGACAGGGGGTTAACACCGGGGTGCTGTTTTTT. It encodes CASSRRQGVNTGVLFF.

The CDR3 region is CASSVPSGRPSNEQFF. The CDR3 nucleotides are TGTGCCAGCAGCGTACCTAGCGGGAGACCTAGCAATGAGCAGTTCTTC. The V and J genes are TRBV7-9 and TRBJ2-1; 10 bases match TRBD2. The CDR3 consists of 16 residues. Germline V gene data show CDR1 as SEHNR and CDR2 as FQNEAQ (reference sequence). Germline trimming cut 5 bases from V and 6 bases from J; bases unmatched to any gene: 10.

This clonotype was picked up many times. The J gene is TRBJ2-6, the V gene TRBV7-6; D remains unclear. Trimming stripped 5 bases from V and 3 bases from J, with 2 bases between. Germline CDR1 and CDR2: SGHVS and FNYEAQ. The CDR3 covers 12 residues. In DNA form, the CDR3 reads TGTGCCAGCAGCAATGGGGCCAACGTCCTGACTTTC. Translated, it gives CASSNGANVLTF.

This clonotype has just one count. A clone one base away is much larger, so this may be a read error. V and J are TRBV30 and TRBJ1-1; 9 positions match TRBD1. CDR3 size: 14 residues. Germline V gene lookup returns CDR1 GTSNPN and CDR2 SVGIG (reference sequence). For the CDR3, the DNA is TGTGCCTGGAGTACCGGACAGGGGAGCACTAAAGCTTTCTTT. Protein: CAWSTGQGSTKAFF.

The chain recombines TRBV19 with TRBJ2-5; TRBD2 aligns across 10 bases. The CDR3 has 15 residues. The germline V gene has CDR1 LNHDA and CDR2 SQIVND (reference sequence). The V and J ends lost 5 bases and 3 bases, in that order; junction bases with no gene match: 6. CDR3 DNA sequence: TGTGCCAGTAGTGAAGGACTAGCGGAGAAAGAGACCCAGTACTTC. Encoded protein: CASSEGLAEKETQYF.

This clonotype was seen ten or more times. V and J are TRBV12-3 or TRBV12-4 and TRBJ2-5; the match to TRBD1 covers 8 bases. The CDR3 runs to 14 residues. The ends lost 5 bases at V and 6 bases at J; junction bases unmatched: 8. The CDR3, as DNA: TGTGCCAGCAGTCTCGGACAGGGTCGACAGACCCAGTACTTC. It codes for CASSLGQGRQTQYF.

The chain uses TRBV10-3 and TRBJ2-7; D may correspond to TRBD1 or TRBD2 (5 bases each). This CDR3 contains 14 residues. V dropped 3 bases and J dropped 5 bases, with 14 bases sitting between them. Germline loops: CDR1 ENHRY, CDR2 SYGVKD. CDR3 nucleotides: TGTGCCATCAGTGATCCGGGGCAAGGGAACGAGCAGTACTTC. Residues: CAISDPGQGNEQYF.

A word on this clonotype: One junction end does not reproduce the germline sequence, and a read error may be involved. The chain uses TRBV2 and TRBJ2-7; D not resolved. Germline values: CDR1 SNHLY, CDR2 FYNNEI. The CDR3 length is 13 residues. The CDR3 DNA is TGTGCCAGCTCCCTGGCCCAGTCCTACGAGCAGTGCTTC. It codes for CASSLAQSYEQCF.

The rearrangement joins TRBV19 to TRBJ1-3; D is unclear. V was clipped by 5 bases and J by 0 bases, with 11 bases between them. Germline V lookup: CDR1 LNHDA, CDR2 SQIVND (reference sequence). CDR3 length: 15 residues. The CDR3 DNA reads as TGTGCCAGTAGTCGAGGACCGCTCTCTGGAAACACCATATATTTT. Translated: CASSRGPLSGNTIYF.